The clone carrying this TCR beta chain has more than one count but fewer than ten. As yet, its antigen is unknown. One entry per CDR3 protein, called by TCRdb with MiXCR from the reads. Of 200,000 to 250,000 distinct CDR3 sequences in the sample, roughly 22% were seen once. The data belong to a study of T cell repertoires in cytomegalovirus infection. Study-level points and caveats: Using cumulative public TCR beta family frequency, the authors identified those who carried CMV together with the relevant HLA. HLA-C-restricted CMV clonotypes gave the most frequent clonotype in two of eight donors.

The length of the CDR3 is 20 residues. Germline values: CDR1 MNHEY, CDR2 SMNVEV (reference sequence). V lost 2 bases and J lost 4; bases outside the gene matches: 15. The chain carries TRBV27 and TRBJ2-1; 12 nucleotides agree with TRBD2. Material for sequencing was CD8+ T cells from PBMCs. The receptor comes from a human donor in good health (CMV status not recorded). Some clones in this sample may be carry-over from other donors' samples. The CDR3 spells CASSLAGTSGLQGSYNEQFF. The DNA for the CDR3 is TGTGCCAGCAGTTTAGCCGGGACTAGCGGGCTCCAAGGTTCTTACAATGAGCAGTTCTTC.